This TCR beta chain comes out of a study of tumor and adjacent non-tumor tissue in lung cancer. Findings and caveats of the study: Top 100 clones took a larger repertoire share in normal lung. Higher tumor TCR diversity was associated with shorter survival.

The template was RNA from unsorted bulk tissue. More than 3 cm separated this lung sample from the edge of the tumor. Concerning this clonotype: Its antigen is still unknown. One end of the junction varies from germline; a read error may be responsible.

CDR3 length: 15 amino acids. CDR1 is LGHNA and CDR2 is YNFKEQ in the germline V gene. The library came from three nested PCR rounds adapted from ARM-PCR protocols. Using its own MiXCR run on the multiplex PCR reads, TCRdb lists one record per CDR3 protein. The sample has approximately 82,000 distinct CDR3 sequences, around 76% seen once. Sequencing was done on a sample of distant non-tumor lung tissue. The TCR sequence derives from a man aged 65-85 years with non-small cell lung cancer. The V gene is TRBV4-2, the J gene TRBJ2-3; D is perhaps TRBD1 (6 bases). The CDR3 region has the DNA TGTGCCAGCAGCCAAGCGGACAGAACCACAGATATGCAGTTTTTT. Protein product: CASSQADRTTDMQFF.